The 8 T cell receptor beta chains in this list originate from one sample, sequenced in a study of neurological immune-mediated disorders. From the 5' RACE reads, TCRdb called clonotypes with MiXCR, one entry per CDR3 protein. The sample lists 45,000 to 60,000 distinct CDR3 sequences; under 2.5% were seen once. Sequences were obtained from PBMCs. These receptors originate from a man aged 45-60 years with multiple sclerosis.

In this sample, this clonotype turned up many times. The CDR3 sequence is CSAAGGRGNTEAFF. CDR3 sequence (DNA): TGCAGCGCCGCGGGAGGCAGGGGGAACACTGAAGCTTTCTTT. This chain connects TRBV29-1 to TRBJ1-1; TRBD1 might be the D (6 bases). V dropped 7 bases and J dropped 1 base, with 16 bases sitting between them. There are 14 residues in the CDR3. Germline loops: CDR1 SQVTM, CDR2 ANQGSEA.

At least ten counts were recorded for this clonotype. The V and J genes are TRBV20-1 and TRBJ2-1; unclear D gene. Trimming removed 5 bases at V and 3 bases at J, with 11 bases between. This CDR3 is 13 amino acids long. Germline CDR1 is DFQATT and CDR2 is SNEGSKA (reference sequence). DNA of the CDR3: TGCAGTGCTCCATCGACATACTACAATGAGCAGTTCTTC. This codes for CSAPSTYYNEQFF.

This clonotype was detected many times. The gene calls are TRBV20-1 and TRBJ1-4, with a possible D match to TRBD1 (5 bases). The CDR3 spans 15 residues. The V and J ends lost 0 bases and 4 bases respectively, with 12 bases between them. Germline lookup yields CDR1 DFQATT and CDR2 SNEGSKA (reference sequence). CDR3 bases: TGCAGTGCTAGAGACCCGGGACGGAATAATGAAAAACTGTTTTTT. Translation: CSARDPGRNNEKLFF.

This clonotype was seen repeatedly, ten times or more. CDR3 nucleotide sequence: TGTGCCAGCATGGTCGGGGTCTCCTACGAGCAGTACTTC. This encodes CASMVGVSYEQYF. The chain combines TRBV2 with TRBJ2-7; possibly TRBD2 for D (5 bases). Trimming removed 7 bases at V and 0 bases at J, with 10 bases between. Germline CDR1 is SNHLY and CDR2 is FYNNEI. CDR3 length: 13 amino acids. The full variable domain, with the rest looked up from reference TRBV2 and TRBJ2-7, is EPEVTQTPSHQVTQMGQEVILRCVPISNHLYFYWYRQILGQKVEFLVSFYNNEISEKSEIFDDQFSVERPDGSNFTLKIRSTKLEDSAMYFCASMVGVSYEQYFGPGTRLTVT.

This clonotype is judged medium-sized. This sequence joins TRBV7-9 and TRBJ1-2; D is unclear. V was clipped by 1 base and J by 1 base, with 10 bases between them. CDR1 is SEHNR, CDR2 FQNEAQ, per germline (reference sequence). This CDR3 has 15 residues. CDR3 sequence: CASSLDRSFNYGYTF. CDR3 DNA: TGTGCCAGCAGCTTAGATCGGTCCTTTAACTATGGCTACACCTTC.

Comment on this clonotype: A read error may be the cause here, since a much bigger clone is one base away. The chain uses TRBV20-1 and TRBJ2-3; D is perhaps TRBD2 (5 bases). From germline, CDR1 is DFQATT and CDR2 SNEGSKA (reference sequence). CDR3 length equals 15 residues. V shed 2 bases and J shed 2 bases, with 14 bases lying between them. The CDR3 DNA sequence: TGCAGTGCTAGAATCCGGGAAGGGTACACAGATACGCAGTATTTT. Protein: CSARIREGYTDTQYF.

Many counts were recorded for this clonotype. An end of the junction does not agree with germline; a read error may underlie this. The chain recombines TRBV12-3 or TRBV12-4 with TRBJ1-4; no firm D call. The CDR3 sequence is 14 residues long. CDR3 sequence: CASSLVRGNEKLFF. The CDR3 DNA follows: TGTGCCAGCAGCTTAGTTCGGGGAAATGAAAAACTGTTTTTT.

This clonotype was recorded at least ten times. The CDR3 reads CSANSGGAGEQYF. The CDR3 DNA reads TGCAGTGCTAACTCCGGGGGAGCGGGCGAGCAGTACTTC. The chain is built from TRBV20-1 and TRBJ2-7; D possibly corresponds to TRBD2 (6 bases). V was pared by 4 bases and J by 6 bases, with 16 bases between. Per germline, CDR1 DFQATT and CDR2 SNEGSKA (reference sequence). The CDR3 spans 13 residues.